This T cell receptor beta chain stems from a study of neurological immune-mediated disorders. This clonotype was seen ten or more times. The CDR3 covers 18 residues. V shed 4 bases, J shed 1 base, and the junction held 10 bases outside the gene matches. Per the germline V gene, CDR1 is SGHTA and CDR2 is FQGTGA. In TCRdb, the 5' RACE reads were re-called with MiXCR into one record per CDR3 protein. Here the sample spans about 55,000 distinct CDR3 sequences, under 5% being singletons. The sample was CD4+ T cells from blood. This receptor was taken from a woman aged 40 to 50 with multiple sclerosis. This chain connects TRBV7-3 to TRBJ2-6; 7 nucleotides agree with TRBD1. Here the CDR3 DNA reads TGTGCCAGCAGCTCCGTGGACAGGTTCGATTCTGGGGCCAACGTCCTGACTTTC. Encoded protein: CASSSVDRFDSGANVLTF.